The 23 T cell receptor beta chains given below trace back to one sample, sequenced in a study of shared clonotypes between healthy human individuals (dated by TCRdb to 2020 to 2021). CD8 naive samples were obtained by positive selection for CCR7 among CD45RO-negative cells, yielding a CD45RA+CCR7+ population from which TemRA cells were excluded. Library creation used the immunoSEQ multiplex PCR assay. TCRdb carries this immuneACCESS record with in-frame sequences only. Its versions omit some clonotypes, under half of them owing to an unresolved V gene in the studies checked, with the rest unexplained. The sample yields 1.5 million to 2.5 million clones; approximately 95% were counted once. The ten biggest clones cover more than 0.95% of the sample. Specimen: naive CD8+ T cells sorted from blood. In light of the paper, this sample's cell subset or site label describes: CD45RA+CCR7+. Receptors were obtained from a young man in good health.

This CDR3 reads CASSATGGEIYNSPLHF. CDR3 DNA sequence: TGTGCCAGCAGTGCCACAGGGGGCGAAATTTATAATTCACCCCTCCACTTT. The V call is TRBV28, the J call TRBJ1-6; 9 bases are a match to TRBD1. The V segment lost 5 bases and the J segment 4 bases; nucleotides outside the gene matches: 9. The germline gives CDR1 MDHEN, CDR2 SYDVKM. CDR3 length equals 17 residues.

Only a few counts were recorded for this clone. The chain has TRBV7-8 and TRBJ1-2; no clear D gene. V lost 1 base to trimming and J lost 3 bases, with 12 bases between them. This CDR3 region has 15 residues. Germline loops: CDR1 SGHVS, CDR2 FQNEAQ. CDR3 sequence: CASSLEPYSDYGYTF. For the CDR3, the DNA is TGTGCCAGCAGCTTAGAGCCCTACTCAGACTATGGCTACACCTTC. The entire variable domain, with the rest obtained from reference TRBV7-8 and TRBJ1-2, is as follows: GAGVSQSPRYKVAKRGQDVALRCDPISGHVSLFWYQQALGQGPEFLTYFQNEAQLDKSGLPSDRFFAERPEGSVSTLKIQRTQQEDSAVYLCASSLEPYSDYGYTFGSGTRLTVV.

The chain recombines TRBV10-2 with TRBJ2-7; the match to TRBD1 covers 7 bases. The germline V gene has CDR1 WSHSY and CDR2 SAAADI. CDR3 length: 14 residues. The junction had 6 bases not matched to a gene; V was cut back by 4 bases and J by 3 bases. The chain's CDR3 is CASSAKDRDYEQYF. In DNA, the CDR3 is TGCGCCAGCAGTGCAAAAGACAGGGACTACGAGCAGTACTTC.

A word on this clone: One junction end disagrees with the germline gene, perhaps due to a read error. This sequence joins TRBV13 and TRBJ2-2, with 9 bases identical to TRBD2. CDR3 size: 17 residues. Germline V gives CDR1 PRHDT, CDR2 FYEKMQ (reference sequence). CDR3 DNA sequence: TGTGCCAGCAACTTAGGGGCTAGCGGGGTCGACACCGGGGAGCTGTTTTTT. Translating gives CASNLGASGVDTGELFF.

V gene TRBV19 combines with J gene TRBJ2-5, with D uncertain. The CDR3 is 13 amino acids. The germline V gene encodes CDR1 LNHDA and CDR2 SQIVND (reference sequence). V lost 0 bases, J lost 8 bases, and 10 bases lay in between. The CDR3 is CASSIDPQATQYF. CDR3 coding DNA: TGTGCCAGTAGTATAGATCCCCAGGCTACCCAGTACTTC.

The rearrangement joins TRBV7-6 to TRBJ2-3; 8 nucleotides line up with TRBD2. The germline gives CDR1 SGHVS, CDR2 FNYEAQ. The J segment lost 0 bases and the V segment lost 1 base, leaving 15 bases of the junction unmatched. This CDR3 region has 20 residues. CDR3 bases: TGTGCCAGCAGCTTAGGTCTAGCGGGCAGAGTGGTCACTAGCACAGATACGCAGTATTTT. Translating it yields CASSLGLAGRVVTSTDTQYF.

As concerns this clone: This sample includes further DNA sequences coding for the same CDR3. V usage is TRBV30 and J usage is TRBJ2-2; D remains unclear. This CDR3 contains 12 residues. V dropped 3 bases and J dropped 4 bases, with 6 bases sitting between them. Germline CDR1 reads GTSNPN; CDR2 reads SVGIG (reference sequence). CDR3 DNA sequence: TGTGCCTGGAGCCTAGGCACCGGGGAGCTGTTTTTT. Its translation: CAWSLGTGELFF.

The chain uses TRBV2 and TRBJ2-7, with TRBD2 matching 7 bases. From germline, CDR1 is SNHLY and CDR2 FYNNEI. Trimming took 7 bases from V and 2 from J; bases not matched to a gene: 5. The CDR3 loop spans 13 amino acids. This chain's CDR3 is CASNPSGPYEQYF. DNA of the CDR3: TGTGCCAGCAACCCTAGCGGTCCCTACGAGCAGTACTTC.

The rearrangement joins TRBV5-8 to TRBJ2-7; D ambiguous. Germline V gene data show CDR1 as SGHTS and CDR2 as YDEGEE. The V end was cut by 1 base, the J end by 4 bases, with 3 bases between. CDR3 length equals 11 residues. CDR3 coding DNA: TGTGCCAGCAGCTTGCATTACGAGCAGTACTTC. Its translation: CASSLHYEQYF.

The chain joins TRBV6-6 to TRBJ2-3, with 7 bases aligning to TRBD2. V lost 6 bases, J lost 2 bases, and 11 bases stayed unmatched. Germline CDR1 reads MNHNY; CDR2 reads SVGAGI (reference sequence). This CDR3 region has 16 residues. CDR3 in DNA: TGTGCCAGCAGCGAGACGCTAGCGGAGTTCACAGATACGCAGTATTTT. It translates to CASSETLAEFTDTQYF.

This chain connects TRBV10-2 to TRBJ2-1; 8 positions agree with TRBD2. CDR1 and CDR2 (germline): WSHSY, SAAADI. The CDR3 covers 16 residues. Unmatched junction bases numbered 12, after V lost 2 bases and J lost 9 bases. This CDR3 is CASSEVTSGPPGEQFF. The CDR3 DNA reads as TGCGCCAGCAGTGAGGTCACTAGCGGACCTCCTGGTGAGCAGTTCTTC.

This chain links TRBV4-3 with TRBJ2-7; 8 nucleotides line up with TRBD2. The germline gives CDR1 LGHNA, CDR2 YSLEER. The CDR3 is 15 amino acids. The ends lost 2 bases at V and 1 base at J; junction bases unmatched: 4. CDR3 amino acids: CASSQRASGSYEQYF. Here the CDR3 DNA reads TGCGCCAGCAGCCAAAGGGCTAGCGGGTCCTACGAGCAGTACTTC.

The rearrangement uses TRBV27 and TRBJ1-6, with 9 bases lining up with TRBD1. The CDR3 is made up of 16 amino acids. Germline-derived CDR1 and CDR2 are MNHEY and SMNVEV (reference sequence). Unmatched junction bases numbered 9, after V lost 4 bases and J lost 8 bases. The CDR3 sequence: CASSSGPGTGHSPLHF. DNA of the CDR3: TGTGCCAGCAGTTCGGGACCCGGGACAGGGCATTCACCCCTCCACTTT.

The chain is built from TRBV4-3 and TRBJ2-5; perhaps TRBD2 as D (5 bases). The CDR3 length is 14 residues. CDR1 LGHNA and CDR2 YSLEER come from the germline V gene. The ends were cut back, 0 bases at V and 1 base at J, with 6 bases in the middle. CDR3 protein: CASSQDLAQETQYF. The CDR3 nucleotides read TGCGCCAGCAGCCAAGATCTAGCCCAAGAGACCCAGTACTTC.

A word on this clone: Other DNA sequences in the sample encode the same CDR3. The J gene is TRBJ2-7, the V gene TRBV7-6, with 9 bases matching TRBD1. The germline V gene has CDR1 SGHVS and CDR2 FNYEAQ. The V gene end was trimmed by 3 bases and the J gene end by 3 bases; junction bases not matched to a gene: 3. This CDR3 contains 14 residues. The CDR3 nucleotides read TGTGCCAGCAGCTTGGGACAGGGCCTCTACGAGCAGTACTTC. This translates into CASSLGQGLYEQYF.

The genes are TRBV30 and TRBJ1-6; D is unclear. Germline V CDR1 and CDR2: GTSNPN, SVGIG (reference sequence). The V and J ends lost 0 bases and 2 bases respectively, with 8 bases between them. CDR3 size: 15 residues. CDR3 residues: CAWSVPDPYNSPLHF. CDR3 bases: TGTGCCTGGAGTGTACCGGACCCCTATAATTCACCCCTCCACTTT.

The chain is built from TRBV27 and TRBJ1-6; no clear D. This CDR3 contains 16 residues. The V and J ends lost 3 bases and 7 bases respectively, with 16 bases between them. The germline gives CDR1 MNHEY, CDR2 SMNVEV (reference sequence). The DNA of the CDR3 is TGTGCCAGCAGTTTTGCGGTCGAGAAACCAAATTCACCCCTCCACTTT. It encodes CASSFAVEKPNSPLHF.

The rearrangement links TRBV27 to TRBJ1-2, with D hard to call. V lost 2 bases to trimming and J lost 7 bases, with 11 bases between them. The CDR3 is 13 amino acids. CDR1 MNHEY and CDR2 SMNVEV come from the germline V gene (reference sequence). Here the CDR3 DNA reads TGTGCCAGCAGTTTAATAGCGGGAAGTGGCTACACCTTC. This encodes CASSLIAGSGYTF.

The chain couples TRBV19 to TRBJ2-1; tentative D call: TRBD2 (6 bases). Trimming removed 3 bases from V and 7 bases from J, with 7 bases in between. The CDR3 totals 12 residues. CDR1 is LNHDA and CDR2 is SQIVND in the germline V gene (reference sequence). CDR3 bases: TGTGCCAGTAGTATGAGCGGGAATGAGCAGTTCTTC. Amino acid sequence: CASSMSGNEQFF.

The chain uses TRBV25-1 and TRBJ2-2; D unresolved. Germline values: CDR1 MGHDK, CDR2 SYGVNS. CDR3 length equals 15 residues. The V and J ends lost 0 bases and 7 bases respectively, with 12 bases between them. The CDR3 DNA is TGTGCCAGCAGTGAATATACCGGGTATGGCGGGGAGCTGTTTTTT. This translates into CASSEYTGYGGELFF.

The chain has TRBV18 and TRBJ2-7; D call uncertain. The V end lost 4 bases, the J end lost 3 bases, and 13 bases lay between the germline ends. Germline V gene sequence: CDR1 KGHSH, CDR2 LQKENI. The CDR3 spans 14 residues. CDR3 in amino acids: CASSQPEADYEQYF. CDR3 sequence (DNA): TGTGCCAGCTCACAGCCAGAAGCCGACTACGAGCAGTACTTC. Together with reference TRBV18 and TRBJ2-7, the CDR3 gives the full variable domain: NAGVMQNPRHLVRRRGQEARLRCSPMKGHSHVYWYRQLPEEGLKFMVYLQKENIIDESGMPKERFSAEFPKEGPSILRIQQVVRGDSAAYFCASSQPEADYEQYFGPGTRLTVT.

This sequence joins TRBV10-3 and TRBJ2-5, with unresolved D. Trimming stripped 0 bases from V and 5 bases from J, with 7 bases between. Per germline, CDR1 ENHRY and CDR2 SYGVKD. The CDR3 spans 13 residues. In nucleotides, the CDR3 is TGTGCCATCAGTGAGTCGGGCGCGGAGACCCAGTACTTC. It translates to CAISESGAETQYF.

V is TRBV7-9 and J is TRBJ2-7, with D hard to call. CDR1 SEHNR and CDR2 FQNEAQ come from the germline V gene (reference sequence). The CDR3 sequence is 13 residues long. The ends were cut back, 3 bases at V and 2 bases at J, with 8 bases in the middle. The CDR3 is CASSFTSTYEQYF. CDR3 in DNA: TGTGCCAGCAGCTTTACATCAACCTACGAGCAGTACTTC.